The entry below describes one T cell receptor beta chain. Participant reports of clinical history set cohort assignment. The data belong to a study of blood T cell repertoires in COVID-19. Trimming removed 4 bases at V and 2 bases at J, with 12 bases between. Germline V gives CDR1 LGHNA, CDR2 YNFKEQ. The CDR3 consists of 14 residues. Data came from immunoSEQ multiplex PCR; TCRdb stores just in-frame clones and leaves some out. The sample includes around 190,000 clones, 70% to 85% of them seen just once. The origin of this receptor is a woman aged 25 to 39 who had recovered from COVID-19. J is TRBJ2-7 and V is TRBV4-2; D may be TRBD1 (5 bases). Material: PBMCs or T cells enriched from blood (not recorded which). CDR3 protein: CASSLTGPAYEQYF. CDR3 nucleotide sequence: TGTGCCAGCAGCCTCACAGGACCTGCCTACGAGCAGTACTTC.